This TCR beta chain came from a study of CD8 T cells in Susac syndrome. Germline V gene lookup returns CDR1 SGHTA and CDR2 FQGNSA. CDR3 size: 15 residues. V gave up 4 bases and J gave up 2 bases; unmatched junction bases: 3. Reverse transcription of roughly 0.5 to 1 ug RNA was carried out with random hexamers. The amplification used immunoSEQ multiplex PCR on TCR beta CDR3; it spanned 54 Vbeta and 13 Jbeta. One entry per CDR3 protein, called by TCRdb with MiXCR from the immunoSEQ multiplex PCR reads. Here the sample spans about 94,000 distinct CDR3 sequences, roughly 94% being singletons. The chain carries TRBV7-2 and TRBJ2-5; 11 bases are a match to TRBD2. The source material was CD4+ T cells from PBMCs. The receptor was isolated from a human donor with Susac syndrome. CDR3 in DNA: TGTGCCAGCAGCTGGACTAGCGGGTCGCAAGAGACCCAGTACTTC. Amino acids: CASSWTSGSQETQYF.